Below are 27 T cell receptor beta chains sequenced from a single sample in a study of T-cell reconstitution after alpha-beta-depleted transplantation in children. Using unique molecular identifiers, the investigators prepared the TCRbeta library. TCRdb ran MiXCR on the PCR reads and lists one entry per CDR3 protein. The sample shows roughly 180,000 distinct CDR3 sequences, over 8.5% of them seen only once. Sequencing used PBMCs, obtained before TCRalphabeta/CD19-depleted stem cell transplant. The receptors were gathered from a boy aged 2-9 years with acute myeloid leukemia, due to receive a stem cell transplant.

This clonotype was detected many times. The chain employs TRBV5-1 and TRBJ1-1; D might be TRBD1 (5 bases). Between the trimmed V and J ends, which lost 4 bases and 1 base, there was a span of 11 bases. Per the germline V gene, CDR1 is SGHRS and CDR2 is YFSETQ. The CDR3 covers 14 residues. The CDR3 reads CASSQMTANTEAFF. The CDR3, as DNA: TGCGCCAGCAGCCAGATGACAGCGAACACTGAAGCTTTCTTT.

This clonotype was observed at least ten times. The J gene is TRBJ1-1, the V gene TRBV5-1; D gene ambiguous. V was clipped by 4 bases and J by 4 bases, with 11 bases between them. The CDR3 has 13 residues. Germline CDR1 and CDR2: SGHRS and YFSETQ. The DNA of the CDR3 is TGCGCCAGCAGCCTTCGAAAGGGCACTGAAGCTTTCTTT. Translating it yields CASSLRKGTEAFF. Full variable domain (remainder filled in from reference TRBV5-1 and TRBJ1-1): KAGVTQTPRYLIKTRGQQVTLSCSPISGHRSVSWYQQTPGQGLQFLFEYFSETQRNKGNFPGRFSGRQFSNSRSEMNVSTLELGDSALYLCASSLRKGTEAFFGQGTRLTVV.

This clonotype was counted many times. This sequence joins TRBV28 and TRBJ2-7; no firm D call. V was cut by 6 bases and J by 5 bases, with 14 bases left in between. The CDR3 is made up of 13 amino acids. The germline gives CDR1 MDHEN, CDR2 SYDVKM. CDR3 sequence (DNA): TGTGCCAGCAGCCCCGTGAGTTACGACGAGCAGTACTTC. Protein: CASSPVSYDEQYF.

Many counts were recorded for this clonotype. The chain links TRBV20-1 to TRBJ1-6; 10 bases fit TRBD1. The CDR3 contains 13 residues. Looked up from germline, CDR1 is DFQATT and CDR2 is SNEGSKA (reference sequence). V lost 5 bases, J lost 8 bases, and 3 bases stayed unmatched. CDR3 nucleotide sequence: TGCAGTGCTCCCGGGACAGGGGATTCACCCCTCCACTTT. As protein: CSAPGTGDSPLHF.

V gene TRBV7-8 combines with J gene TRBJ2-1; D not resolved. CDR3 size: 14 residues. The V gene's germline CDR1 is SGHVS and CDR2 FQNEAQ. With 5 bases removed from V and 0 bases from J, the gap between germline ends came to 8 bases. The CDR3 region is CASSLPSSYNEQFF. For the CDR3, the DNA is TGTGCCAGCAGCCTACCAAGCTCCTACAATGAGCAGTTCTTC.

This clonotype was seen many times. The V and J genes are TRBV11-1 and TRBJ2-7, with a weak D call TRBD2 (5 bases). The CDR3 sequence is 13 residues long. CDR1 and CDR2 from the germline V gene are SGHAT and FQDESV (reference sequence). V was trimmed by 5 bases and J by 3 bases, leaving 11 bases between them. CDR3 DNA sequence: TGTGCCAGCAGCCAATCGGGGTTCTACGAGCAGTACGTC. It codes for CASSQSGFYEQYV.

Ten or more counts support this clonotype. The chain couples TRBV12-3 or TRBV12-4 to TRBJ1-1; TRBD1 is a possible D gene (5 bases). V was shortened by 6 bases and J by 3 bases, with 23 bases between the two germline ends. The CDR3 runs 17 residues. The CDR3 is CASRNSGAGTGDTEAFF. CDR3 coding DNA: TGTGCCAGCAGGAACTCGGGAGCCGGAACGGGGGACACTGAAGCTTTCTTT.

This clonotype was seen many times. V usage is TRBV24-1 and J usage is TRBJ2-7; 9 nucleotides agree with TRBD1. The ends lost 0 bases at V and 3 bases at J; junction bases unmatched: 5. The CDR3 has 16 residues. Germline lookup yields CDR1 KGHDR and CDR2 SFDVKD. This chain's CDR3 is CATSDLGTGTSYEQYF. CDR3 DNA: TGTGCCACCAGTGATTTGGGGACAGGGACAAGCTACGAGCAGTACTTC.

The sample holds many counts of this clonotype. V is TRBV7-6 and J is TRBJ1-4; the match to TRBD1 covers 8 bases. V was pared by 4 bases and J by 8 bases, with 6 bases of the junction left unmatched. The CDR3 extends over 14 amino acids. CDR1 and CDR2 from the germline V gene are SGHVS and FNYEAQ. This CDR3 is CASSSMDREEKLFF. CDR3 coding DNA: TGTGCCAGCAGCTCGATGGACAGGGAGGAAAAACTGTTTTTT.

This clonotype was found many times. The CDR3 protein is CAACWGGRYEQYV. For the CDR3, the DNA is TGTGCTGCGTGTTGGGGGGGACGTTACGAGCAGTACGTC. The chain carries TRBV12-3 or TRBV12-4 and TRBJ2-7; 7 bases agree with TRBD2. The CDR3 has 13 residues.

This clonotype was seen at least ten times. The germline gene is not matched at one end of the junction; a read error may be the cause. The chain couples TRBV5-1 to TRBJ1-1, with D tentatively TRBD1 (5 bases). Germline V gives CDR1 SGHRS, CDR2 YFSETQ. The CDR3 is 14 residues long. The CDR3 is CASSLAGGNTEAFF. CDR3 DNA: TGTGCCAGCAGTTTAGCGGGGGGGAACACTGAAGCTTTCTTT.

This clonotype occurred many times. The rearrangement uses TRBV5-6 and TRBJ1-2; possibly TRBD1 for D (5 bases). The CDR3 has 13 residues. In germline, CDR1 is SGHDT, CDR2 YYEEEE. The germline V and J ends were trimmed by 4 bases and 4 bases, with 11 bases remaining between them. The CDR3 region has the DNA TGTGCCAGCAGCCCGAGGACACGCTATGGCTACACCTTC. It specifies CASSPRTRYGYTF.

This clonotype was detected ten times or more. The J gene is TRBJ1-2, the V gene TRBV27, with D possibly being TRBD1 (6 bases). The length of the CDR3 is 16 residues. Per the germline V gene, CDR1 is MNHEY and CDR2 is SMNVEV (reference sequence). V was trimmed by 4 bases and J by 9 bases, leaving 24 bases between them. The CDR3 region is CASSSPLLLGGHRYTF. The CDR3 coding sequence is TGTGCCAGCAGTTCACCGTTACTCCTGGGGGGGCATCGCTACACCTTC.

In this sample, this clonotype turned up many times. The chain has TRBV10-3 and TRBJ2-5; D is perhaps TRBD2 (5 bases). The CDR3 has 13 residues. Trimming pared 2 bases from V and 5 bases from J, leaving 9 bases between. Germline V gene data show CDR1 as ENHRY and CDR2 as SYGVKD. The CDR3 bases are TGTGCCATCAGTGAGAGGGAGCCGGAGACCCAGTACTTC. Its translation is CAISEREPETQYF.

This clonotype was observed many times. The chain is built from TRBV4-2 and TRBJ2-2; D unresolved. The ends were cut back, 0 bases at V and 7 bases at J, with 6 bases in the middle. This CDR3 has 13 residues. The germline CDR1 and CDR2 sequences are LGHNA and YNFKEQ. CDR3: CASSQEGIGELFF. CDR3 DNA sequence: TGTGCCAGCAGCCAAGAGGGAATCGGGGAGCTGTTTTTT.

With respect to this clonotype: A much larger clone lies one base from this, so it may be a read error. The CDR3 is CASSRGLALNNEQCF. In DNA form, the CDR3 reads TGCGCCAGCAGCCGAGGACTAGCCCTTAACAATGAGCAGTGCTTC. The genes are TRBV4-1 and TRBJ2-1; the match to TRBD2 covers 8 bases. This CDR3 region has 15 residues. In germline, CDR1 is MGHRA, CDR2 YSYEKL.

This clonotype has only a few counts. The rearrangement uses TRBV12-5 and TRBJ2-3, with TRBD2 matching over 7 bases. The CDR3 sequence is 16 residues long. Germline lookup yields CDR1 LGHNT and CDR2 FRNRAP. V was pared by 6 bases and J by 10 bases, with 19 bases of the junction left unmatched. The CDR3 spells CASGLILAAAHGAQYF. CDR3 bases: TGTGCTAGTGGCCTTATTCTAGCGGCCGCCCATGGGGCGCAGTATTTT.

This clonotype has a count of ten or more. The chain joins TRBV6-5 to TRBJ1-3; the D gene is possibly TRBD1 (5 bases). CDR1 and CDR2 (germline): MNHEY, SVGAGI. Trimming pared 0 bases from V and 1 base from J, leaving 10 bases between. This CDR3 is built from 16 residues. The CDR3 nucleotides read TGTGCCAGCAGTTACTCAGCGTCAGGGTCTGGAAACACCATATATTTT. Protein: CASSYSASGSGNTIYF.

Comment on this clonotype: This could be a read error, since a much larger clone is one nucleotide away. In DNA, the CDR3 is TGTGCCAGCTCCCAGAGCTCCTACAATAAGCAGTTCTTC. Protein product: CASSQSSYNKQFF. The rearrangement links TRBV19 to TRBJ2-1; D ambiguous. CDR1 and CDR2 from the germline V gene are LNHDA and SQIVND (reference sequence). CDR3 size: 13 residues.

This clonotype was observed at least ten times. The rearrangement links TRBV5-1 to TRBJ1-1; 7 nucleotides align to TRBD1. The CDR3 is 17 amino acids. With V trimmed by 1 base and J by 0 bases, 9 bases remained unmatched. CDR1 and CDR2 from the germline V gene are SGHRS and YFSETQ. The CDR3 protein is CASSLTIVGQLNTEAFF. CDR3 in DNA: TGCGCCAGCAGCTTGACGATTGTGGGACAGTTGAACACTGAAGCTTTCTTT.

This clonotype came up many times. The chain has TRBV12-3 or TRBV12-4 and TRBJ2-7, with D maybe TRBD2 (6 bases). The CDR3 is 13 amino acids. V lost 4 bases and J lost 3, with 10 bases in between. The CDR3: CASSWGLNYEQYF. The CDR3 nucleotides read TGTGCCAGCAGTTGGGGACTGAACTACGAGCAGTACTTC.

This clonotype appeared a few times. This chain connects TRBV10-1 to TRBJ2-3; TRBD2 matches 9 bases. Germline assignment: CDR1 WNHNN and CDR2 SYGVQD (reference sequence). The CDR3 runs to 15 residues. Losses at the gene ends were 3 bases for V and 1 base for J; bases not matched to a gene: 2. The DNA of the CDR3 is TGCGCCAGCAGTGAACTAGCGGGCGGCACAGATACGCAGTATTTT. Translating gives CASSELAGGTDTQYF.

Concerning this clonotype itself: This may stem from a read error, because a much larger clone lies one nucleotide away. The chain uses TRBV3-1 and TRBJ1-1; D possibly corresponds to TRBD1 (5 bases). Germline lookup yields CDR1 LGHDT and CDR2 YNNKEL (reference sequence). This CDR3 has 16 residues. DNA of the CDR3: TGTGCCTGCAGCCCCCTAGCTCGCTCGGGGGGGACTGAAGCTTTCTTT. This codes for CACSPLARSGGTEAFF. Full variable domain (rest looked up from reference TRBV3-1 and TRBJ1-1): DTAVSQTPKYLVTQMGNDKSIKCEQNLGHDTMYWYKQDSKKFLKIMFSYNNKELIINETVPNRFSPKSPDKAHLNLHINSLELGDSAVYFCACSPLARSGGTEAFFGQGTRLTVV.

This clonotype was detected ten times or more. The chain combines TRBV3-1 with TRBJ2-2; D uncertain. The CDR3 is 13 amino acids. From germline, CDR1 is LGHDT and CDR2 YNNKEL (reference sequence). The V gene lost 1 base and the J gene lost 7 bases, with 7 bases spanning the gap. CDR3: CASSQAIHGELFF. Written as DNA, the CDR3 is TGTGCCAGCAGCCAAGCGATTCACGGGGAGCTGTTTTTT.

This clonotype was counted ten times or more. A read error is possible here, since a much larger clone lies one base away. V usage is TRBV12-3 or TRBV12-4 and J usage is TRBJ2-1; TRBD2 matches 7 bases. This CDR3 contains 14 residues. This chain's CDR3 is CASILGGSDNEQFF. The CDR3 DNA is TGTGCCAGCATTTTAGGCGGGAGTGACAATGAGCAGTTCTTC.

Ten or more counts support this clonotype. The V and J genes are TRBV12-5 and TRBJ1-2, with D maybe TRBD1 (5 bases). Trimming removed 7 bases from V and 4 bases from J, with 19 bases in between. The CDR3 has 15 amino acids. Germline-derived CDR1 and CDR2 are LGHNT and FRNRAP. This chain's CDR3 is CASAREAGGIYGYTF. The CDR3 region has the DNA TGTGCTAGTGCCCGGGAGGCGGGGGGAATCTATGGCTACACCTTC.

This clonotype was recorded many times. The CDR3 is CASSLAFRVRNTEAFF. As DNA, the CDR3 is TGTGCCAGCAGCTTAGCATTTAGGGTGAGGAACACTGAAGCTTTCTTT. This rearrangement joins TRBV7-2 to TRBJ1-1; D gene uncertain. The V and J ends lost 0 bases and 1 base respectively, with 12 bases between them. This CDR3 region has 16 residues. Germline V gene sequence: CDR1 SGHTA, CDR2 FQGNSA.